These 26 T cell receptor beta chains share one sample of origin, sequenced in a study of long-term antiretroviral therapy in people with HIV. Researchers report immunoSEQ v3.0 was run at survey level. This table comes from immunoSEQ multiplex PCR, and its TCRdb copy is limited to in-frame clones, with some not included. This sample has about 18,000 clones, with 95% found just once. The source was unsorted PBMCs, collected 10.4 years after starting antiretroviral therapy. These receptors all come from a man aged 25 to 40 with HIV.

The chain recombines TRBV6-5 with TRBJ1-2; a possible D gene is TRBD1 (5 bases). Germline V gene sequence: CDR1 MNHEY, CDR2 SVGAGI. The CDR3 has 12 residues. V lost 7 bases and J lost 8, with 14 bases in between. CDR3 nucleotides: TGTGCCAGCACCACATCGGGGGACGGCTACACCTTC. It yields the protein CASTTSGDGYTF.

The genes are TRBV5-1 and TRBJ2-2; D gene uncertain. V shed 0 bases and J shed 1 base, with 10 bases lying between them. Germline CDR1 SGHRS, CDR2 YFSETQ. The length of the CDR3 is 16 residues. The CDR3 region is CASSLGLQMNTGELFF. CDR3 nucleotide sequence: TGCGCCAGCAGCTTGGGGTTGCAAATGAACACCGGGGAGCTGTTTTTT.

This sequence joins TRBV6-5 and TRBJ1-1, with 10 bases identical to TRBD1. Germline V gene sequence: CDR1 MNHEY, CDR2 SVGAGI. Trimming removed 6 bases from V and 5 bases from J; junction bases left unmatched: 6. The CDR3 is 14 amino acids. CDR3 in DNA: TGTGCCAGCAGGACCGACAGGGGGCATACTGAAGCTTTCTTT. This sequence encodes CASRTDRGHTEAFF.

The gene calls are TRBV5-5 and TRBJ2-7; D not certain. CDR1 and CDR2 (germline): SGHKS, YYEKEE (reference sequence). V was trimmed by 0 bases and J by 2 bases, leaving 12 bases between them. The CDR3 has 15 amino acids. CDR3 bases: TGTGCCAGCAGCTTGGTCCCACAGTACACCTACGAGCAGTACTTC. Protein: CASSLVPQYTYEQYF.

This chain joins TRBV10-1 and TRBJ2-1; D remains ambiguous. CDR1 and CDR2 (germline): WNHNN, SYGVQD (reference sequence). The CDR3 runs 15 residues. V shed 1 base and J shed 8 bases, with 15 bases lying between them. The CDR3 DNA follows: TGCGCCAGCAGTGAGTGGGGTCCAAAGTTGCATGAGCAGTTCTTC. The encoded protein is CASSEWGPKLHEQFF.

The V and J genes are TRBV29-1 and TRBJ1-1; no reliable D call. Germline V gene lookup returns CDR1 SQVTM and CDR2 ANQGSEA. The CDR3 covers 12 residues. V shed 5 bases and J shed 1 base, with 8 bases lying between them. CDR3 nucleotide sequence: TGCAGCGTTCTACCGGGGAACACTGAAGCTTTCTTT. The encoded protein is CSVLPGNTEAFF.

A few counts support this clone. V is TRBV6-1 and J is TRBJ1-5; 7 nucleotides line up with TRBD1. The CDR3 spans 15 residues. The V gene end was trimmed by 4 bases and the J gene end by 9 bases; junction bases not matched to a gene: 12. Germline lookup yields CDR1 MNHNS and CDR2 SASEGT. This chain's CDR3 is CASSASTGAVGPQHF. The DNA of the CDR3 is TGTGCCAGCAGTGCGTCCACAGGGGCAGTCGGGCCCCAGCATTTT.

The rearrangement uses TRBV6-6 and TRBJ2-5, with D unresolved. There are 13 residues in the CDR3. Germline-derived CDR1 and CDR2 are MNHNY and SVGAGI (reference sequence). The ends were cut back, 0 bases at V and 6 bases at J, with 8 bases in the middle. CDR3 DNA sequence: TGTGCCAGCAGTTACTCTTTCGGCAAGACCCAGTACTTC. It specifies CASSYSFGKTQYF.

The chain uses TRBV15 and TRBJ1-2; D not certain. The V gene's germline CDR1 is LNHNV and CDR2 YYDKDF (reference sequence). The length of the CDR3 is 15 residues. With 5 bases removed from V and 4 bases from J, the gap between germline ends came to 17 bases. For the CDR3, the DNA is TGTGCCACCAGCCCCGACCCGGGCCGACCCTATGGCTACACCTTC. It specifies CATSPDPGRPYGYTF.

This chain uses TRBV10-1 with TRBJ2-7, with D tentatively TRBD1 (6 bases). CDR1 and CDR2 (germline): WNHNN, SYGVQD (reference sequence). The CDR3 is 13 residues long. Trimming cost V 0 bases and J 3 bases, with 6 bases left between them. The CDR3 region is CASSESTGYEQYF. In nucleotides, the CDR3 is TGCGCCAGCAGTGAGTCGACAGGCTACGAGCAGTACTTC.

The chain combines TRBV5-1 with TRBJ2-1, with a weak D call TRBD1 (5 bases). Germline lookup yields CDR1 SGHRS and CDR2 YFSETQ. V was shortened by 2 bases and J by 5 bases, with 11 bases between the two germline ends. The CDR3 contains 14 residues. The CDR3 nucleotides are TGCGCCAGCAGCTTACAAGGGGAAGACAATGAGCAGTTCTTC. Amino acids: CASSLQGEDNEQFF.

As concerns this clone: Compared with germline, one end of the junction differs, possibly owing to a read error. The chain has TRBV7-7 and TRBJ2-1; 10 nucleotides match TRBD2. CDR3 length: 16 residues. Germline V gene sequence: CDR1 SSHAT, CDR2 FNYEAQ (reference sequence). In DNA form, the CDR3 reads TGTGCTAGCAGCTTAAGCAGCGGGGGGGCATACAATGAGCAGTTCTTC. It translates to CASSLSSGGAYNEQFF.

This clone was counted a single time. The chain is built from TRBV7-9 and TRBJ1-5, with D unclear. Germline loops: CDR1 SEHNR, CDR2 FQNEAQ (reference sequence). This CDR3 is 15 amino acids long. The ends were cut back, 3 bases at V and 0 bases at J, with 9 bases in the middle. The CDR3 nucleotides are TGTGCCAGCAGCTTGTCGGGGAATAGCAATCAGCCCCAGCATTTT. This encodes CASSLSGNSNQPQHF.

This clone came up once. This chain connects TRBV5-1 to TRBJ2-7; 16 nucleotides line up with TRBD2. Germline V gene data show CDR1 as SGHRS and CDR2 as YFSETQ. Trimming removed 3 bases from V and 7 bases from J; junction bases left unmatched: 13. This CDR3 region has 18 residues. CDR3 sequence: CASSYSGLAGGPYPEQYF. DNA for the CDR3: TGCGCCAGCAGCTATTCGGGACTAGCGGGGGGGCCCTACCCGGAGCAGTACTTC.

The chain joins TRBV30 to TRBJ2-1, with D unclear. The CDR3 extends over 15 amino acids. The germline gives CDR1 GTSNPN, CDR2 SVGIG (reference sequence). Trimming stripped 3 bases from V and 6 bases from J, with 18 bases between. Here the CDR3 reads CAWRGNPLWVNEQFF. The CDR3 coding sequence is TGTGCCTGGAGGGGTAATCCCCTGTGGGTCAATGAGCAGTTCTTC.

CDR3 protein: CASSSPGQGVYEQFF. The DNA of the CDR3 is TGTGCCAGCAGTTCTCCGGGACAGGGGGTGTATGAGCAGTTCTTC. The chain couples TRBV5-8 to TRBJ2-1, with 11 bases aligning to TRBD1. Looked up from germline, CDR1 is SGHTS and CDR2 is YDEGEE. The CDR3 totals 15 residues. The trim removed 5 bases at V and 8 bases at J, leaving 9 bases unmatched.

The chain couples TRBV27 to TRBJ1-6; D is undetermined. There are 12 residues in the CDR3. V lost 3 bases and J 10 bases, leaving 7 bases between the germline ends. Germline V gene data show CDR1 as MNHEY and CDR2 as SMNVEV (reference sequence). The CDR3, as DNA: TGTGCCAGCAGTTTTGTAAGGTCACCCCTCCACTTT. Amino acid sequence: CASSFVRSPLHF.

The rearrangement links TRBV30 to TRBJ1-1; D may be TRBD1 (6 bases). Trimming removed 4 bases at V and 14 bases at J, with 23 bases between. This CDR3 region has 13 residues. From germline, CDR1 is GTSNPN and CDR2 SVGIG (reference sequence). The CDR3 reads CAWTPGGQLVGFF. The DNA of the CDR3 is TGTGCCTGGACCCCCGGGGGGCAGCTGGTCGGATTCTTT.

This rearrangement joins TRBV7-6 to TRBJ2-2; D is undetermined. The CDR3 is 15 amino acids. CDR1 is SGHVS, CDR2 FNYEAQ, per germline. V lost 5 bases and J 4 bases, leaving 14 bases between the germline ends. CDR3 DNA: TGTGCCAGCAGCATGTCGACAACTATCACCGGGGAGCTGTTTTTT. This sequence encodes CASSMSTTITGELFF.

A word on this clone: Other nucleotide sequences in the sample specify the same CDR3. The chain uses TRBV6-1 and TRBJ1-5, with 8 bases lining up with TRBD1. V gave up 4 bases and J gave up 0 bases; unmatched junction bases: 8. Germline values: CDR1 MNHNS, CDR2 SASEGT. The CDR3 sequence is 17 residues long. Here the CDR3 DNA reads TGTGCCAGCAGTGCTCAAAGGACAGGGAGTAGCAATCAGCCCCAGCATTTT. It is translated as CASSAQRTGSSNQPQHF.

This chain joins TRBV12-1 and TRBJ2-1; the table calls TRBD2, which could not be checked here. TRBV12-1 is a recognized pseudogene. This CDR3 contains 17 residues. CDR3 DNA: TGTGCCAGCAGCTTTGGGGTAAGAGCTAGGTCGAGGAATGAGCAGTTCTTC. It encodes CASSFGVRARSRNEQFF.

V gene TRBV30 combines with J gene TRBJ2-6, with D possibly called TRBD1 or TRBD2 (5 bases each). The germline V gene has CDR1 GTSNPN and CDR2 SVGIG (reference sequence). V gave up 2 bases and J gave up 1 base, with 15 bases separating them. This CDR3 is 17 amino acids long. The CDR3 region is CAWSHAGSFSGANVLTF. CDR3 DNA: TGTGCCTGGAGTCACGCAGGGAGCTTTTCTGGGGCCAACGTCCTGACTTTC.

The chain links TRBV5-6 to TRBJ2-1, with TRBD1 identical over 7 bases. V lost 4 bases to trimming and J lost 4 bases; unmatched junction nucleotides: 2. Germline V lookup: CDR1 SGHDT, CDR2 YYEEEE. The CDR3 extends over 13 amino acids. CDR3 DNA: TGTGCCAGCAGCGGACAGGCGTACAATGAGCAGTTCTTC. Its translation is CASSGQAYNEQFF.

This rearrangement joins TRBV2 to TRBJ2-7; D perhaps matches TRBD1 (6 bases). The germline gives CDR1 SNHLY, CDR2 FYNNEI. Between the trimmed V and J ends, which lost 4 bases and 2 bases, there was a span of 15 bases. There are 15 residues in the CDR3. DNA of the CDR3: TGTGCCAGCAGTGGACGGCAGGGGTTAGCCTACGAGCAGTACTTC. Protein product: CASSGRQGLAYEQYF.

This clone was counted only a few times. This chain uses TRBV7-2 with TRBJ1-4; 9 bases are a match to TRBD1. V dropped 5 bases and J dropped 8; count of bases not matched to a gene: 9. Germline assignment: CDR1 SGHTA and CDR2 FQGNSA. The CDR3 consists of 15 residues. The CDR3 here is CASSLTGQGGEKLFF. In DNA form, the CDR3 reads TGTGCCAGCAGCCTAACGGGACAGGGAGGAGAAAAACTGTTTTTT.

The genes are TRBV2 and TRBJ2-7; D might be TRBD2 (7 bases). V was cut by 7 bases and J by 2 bases, with 15 bases left in between. Germline V gene lookup returns CDR1 SNHLY and CDR2 FYNNEI. This CDR3 spans 14 amino acids. The CDR3 DNA sequence: TGTGCCAGCACCGCCGGGGGGCGGGCCTACGAGCAGTACTTC. Translating it yields CASTAGGRAYEQYF.